The TCR beta chain under discussion was sequenced for a study of CD8+CD57+ T cells in acquired aplastic anemia. The V gene end was trimmed by 5 bases and the J gene end by 6 bases; junction bases not matched to a gene: 9. CDR3 length: 15 amino acids. CDR1 SSHAT and CDR2 FNYEAQ come from the germline V gene (reference sequence). The use of genomic DNA as template underpinned the TCR beta VDJ and CDR3 profiling. One entry per CDR3 protein, called by TCRdb with MiXCR from the reads. Of about 160,000 distinct CDR3 sequences in the sample, over 70% were seen once. Whoever was chosen for sequencing had shown CD8+CD57+ cell expansion by flow cytometry.

J is TRBJ2-2 and V is TRBV7-7; TRBD2 matches at 7 bases. The source material was sorted CD4+, CD8+, or CD8+CD57+ T cells (not recorded which) from PBMCs. This sequence was found in a human donor with aplastic anemia. The CDR3 protein is CASSQGLEVAGELFF. The CDR3 coding sequence is TGTGCCAGCAGCCAAGGACTAGAGGTCGCCGGGGAGCTGTTTTTT.